The 20 T cell receptor beta chains below all came from one sample that was sequenced in a study of T cells in localized non-small cell lung cancer. Libraries were prepared by immunoSEQ multiplex PCR; TCRdb keeps only in-frame clonotypes and omits some of them. The sample includes 31,000 or so clones, roughly 91% of them seen just once. Sequencing used peripheral blood, obtained before any cancer treatment. The receptors come from a female donor at least 60 years old with stage I lung adenocarcinoma.

This rearrangement joins TRBV19 to TRBJ2-7, with D perhaps TRBD1 (6 bases). Per the germline V gene, CDR1 is LNHDA and CDR2 is SQIVND (reference sequence). V was clipped by 8 bases and J by 5 bases, with 22 bases between them. This CDR3 region has 15 residues. The CDR3 region is CASPARDTATHEQYF. CDR3 in DNA: TGTGCCAGTCCTGCGAGGGACACCGCAACCCACGAGCAGTACTTC.

The chain recombines TRBV2 with TRBJ1-1; D is possibly TRBD1 (5 bases). V lost 11 bases to trimming and J lost 1 base, with 11 bases between them. CDR1 is SNHLY, CDR2 FYNNEI, per germline. CDR3 length: 12 residues. CDR3 in amino acids: CALGTGNTEAFF. The CDR3 bases are TGTGCCTTGGGGACTGGGAACACTGAAGCTTTCTTT.

CDR3 sequence (DNA): TGTGCCAGCAGCAAAGCTTCGACAGCTTTAGCCAAAAACATTCAGTACTTC. It specifies CASSKASTALAKNIQYF. This chain links TRBV21-1 with TRBJ2-4; no check of the table's D call, TRBD1, against the DNA was made. TRBV21-1 is a known pseudogene. This CDR3 comprises 17 residues.

The chain carries TRBV7-6 and TRBJ2-7; TRBD1 or TRBD2 may be the D gene (5 bases each). The CDR3 is 12 residues long. In germline, CDR1 is SGHVS, CDR2 FNYEAQ. Between the trimmed V and J ends, which lost 1 base and 6 bases, there was a span of 7 bases. DNA for the CDR3: TGTGCCAGCAGCTTAGGAGGGGTCGAGCAGTACTTC. Translated, it gives CASSLGGVEQYF.

J is TRBJ1-4 and V is TRBV29-1; no reliable D call. The V end was cut by 4 bases, the J end by 3 bases, with 9 bases between. Looked up from germline, CDR1 is SQVTM and CDR2 is ANQGSEA. This CDR3 comprises 13 residues. This chain's CDR3 is CSVVVDPNEKLFF. As DNA, the CDR3 is TGCAGCGTTGTGGTGGATCCTAATGAAAAACTGTTTTTT.

The rearrangement joins TRBV30 to TRBJ1-5; 9 positions match TRBD1. The trim removed 0 bases at V and 4 bases at J, leaving 7 bases unmatched. CDR3 size: 16 residues. The germline CDR1 and CDR2 sequences are GTSNPN and SVGIG (reference sequence). The CDR3 sequence is CAWSVPADRGNQPQHF. The CDR3 DNA reads TGTGCCTGGAGTGTACCCGCCGACAGGGGGAATCAGCCCCAGCATTTT.

The chain links TRBV2 to TRBJ2-5; D is undetermined. The V end lost 0 bases, the J end lost 4 bases, and 3 bases lay between the germline ends. This CDR3 contains 12 residues. The germline CDR1 and CDR2 sequences are SNHLY and FYNNEI. CDR3 bases: TGTGCCAGCAGTGAAGCTCCAGAGACCCAGTACTTC. Translated, it gives CASSEAPETQYF.

V and J are TRBV7-2 and TRBJ2-5, with D perhaps TRBD2 (6 bases). CDR3 length: 14 residues. Germline CDR1 is SGHTA and CDR2 is FQGNSA. Trimming left V 5 bases short and J 5 bases short, with 15 bases between. The CDR3 DNA reads as TGTGCCAGCAGCCCCCTACTAGCTAGGGAGACCCAGTACTTC. Its translation is CASSPLLARETQYF.

The rearrangement uses TRBV19 and TRBJ1-5, with D possibly being TRBD1 (5 bases). The germline V gene has CDR1 LNHDA and CDR2 SQIVND (reference sequence). CDR3 length: 15 residues. The V and J ends lost 6 bases and 4 bases respectively, with 16 bases between them. The CDR3 loop is CASSFRGLPNQPQHF. CDR3 in DNA: TGTGCCAGTAGCTTCCGGGGCCTCCCAAATCAGCCCCAGCATTTT.

The chain uses TRBV10-1 and TRBJ1-1, with D unresolved. The CDR3 consists of 13 residues. Per the germline V gene, CDR1 is WNHNN and CDR2 is SYGVQD (reference sequence). V shed 0 bases and J shed 0 bases, with 2 bases lying between them. The CDR3 region has the DNA TGCGCCAGCAGTGAGTCGCTGAACACTGAAGCTTTCTTT. This codes for CASSESLNTEAFF.

This clone has only one observation. The chain employs TRBV18 and TRBJ1-4, with 9 positions matching TRBD1. V was clipped by 4 bases and J by 2 bases; unmatched bases: 2. CDR1 and CDR2 (germline): KGHSH, LQKENI. The CDR3 length is 15 residues. The DNA for the CDR3 is TGTGCCAGCTCACGGGGACAGGGCACTAATGAAAAACTGTTTTTT. Its translation: CASSRGQGTNEKLFF. Together with reference TRBV18 and TRBJ1-4, the CDR3 gives the full variable domain: NAGVMQNPRHLVRRRGQEARLRCSPMKGHSHVYWYRQLPEEGLKFMVYLQKENIIDESGMPKERFSAEFPKEGPSILRIQQVVRGDSAAYFCASSRGQGTNEKLFFGSGTQLSVL.

V usage is TRBV7-9 and J usage is TRBJ2-1, with 11 bases matching TRBD2. With V trimmed by 5 bases and J by 10 bases, 7 bases remained unmatched. Germline CDR1 reads SEHNR; CDR2 reads FQNEAQ (reference sequence). The CDR3 length is 14 residues. CDR3 DNA: TGTGCCAGCAGCATAACTAGCGGGAGAGGAGAGCAGTTCTTC. Its translation is CASSITSGRGEQFF.

The V gene is TRBV28, the J gene TRBJ2-7, with TRBD1 matching over 12 bases. In germline, CDR1 is MDHEN, CDR2 SYDVKM. After removal of 4 bases from V and 2 bases from J, the junction contained 6 bases not matched to a gene. The CDR3 covers 16 residues. The CDR3: CASSSAGTGGPYEQYF. CDR3 DNA: TGTGCCAGCAGTTCGGCCGGGACAGGGGGCCCCTACGAGCAGTACTTC.

The J gene is TRBJ2-7, the V gene TRBV7-9; 11 nucleotides line up with TRBD1. Trimming removed 5 bases from V and 0 bases from J; junction bases left unmatched: 3. This CDR3 has 15 residues. Germline V gene data show CDR1 as SEHNR and CDR2 as FQNEAQ (reference sequence). CDR3 loop: CASSPGTGGSYEQYF. The CDR3 DNA reads as TGTGCCAGCAGCCCCGGGACAGGGGGCTCCTACGAGCAGTACTTC.

The CDR3 DNA reads as TGTGCCAGCAGTCTCATTCGGGGGCATGAGCAGTTCTTC. This codes for CASSLIRGHEQFF. This chain links TRBV7-8 with TRBJ2-1; possibly TRBD1 or TRBD2 for D (6 bases each). CDR1 and CDR2 (germline): SGHVS, FQNEAQ. CDR3 length equals 13 residues. The V and J ends lost 6 bases and 8 bases respectively, with 14 bases between them.

The chain recombines TRBV18 with TRBJ2-5, with D perhaps TRBD1 (5 bases). Germline CDR1 KGHSH, CDR2 LQKENI. With 6 bases removed from V and 2 bases from J, the gap between germline ends came to 19 bases. This CDR3 is 16 amino acids long. CDR3: CASSEGTGWGQETQYF. The CDR3 bases are TGTGCCAGCTCGGAAGGAACAGGTTGGGGACAAGAGACCCAGTACTTC.

V gene TRBV4-2 combines with J gene TRBJ2-1; possible D gene TRBD2, 5 bases. The V end lost 4 bases, the J end lost 9 bases, and 31 bases lay between the germline ends. In germline, CDR1 is LGHNA, CDR2 YNFKEQ. This CDR3 region has 19 residues. CDR3 protein: CASSPVVGLGGQAGGEQFF. DNA of the CDR3: TGTGCCAGCAGCCCCGTTGTAGGGCTAGGTGGCCAGGCGGGCGGTGAGCAGTTCTTC.

The chain links TRBV19 to TRBJ2-3, with 8 bases identical to TRBD1. The length of the CDR3 is 14 residues. J lost 2 bases, V lost 8 bases, and 6 bases had no gene match. Germline CDR1 is LNHDA and CDR2 is SQIVND (reference sequence). CDR3 region: CASSGGQATDTQYF. The CDR3 DNA sequence: TGTGCCAGTTCCGGGGGACAGGCCACAGATACGCAGTATTTT.

This clone appeared a single time. Compared with germline, one end of the junction differs, possibly owing to a read error. The V and J genes are TRBV2 and TRBJ1-2; 10 bases are shared with TRBD1. Germline lookup yields CDR1 SNHLY and CDR2 FYNNEI. The CDR3 runs 11 residues. The CDR3 spells CASSLGQGGAF. CDR3 DNA: TGTGCCAGCAGTCTCGGACAGGGGGGCGCATTC.

This chain joins TRBV5-1 and TRBJ2-5, with 10 bases matching TRBD2. V shed 3 bases and J 1 base; nucleotides not matched to a gene: 6. Germline V gives CDR1 SGHRS, CDR2 YFSETQ. The CDR3 loop spans 16 amino acids. The CDR3 loop reads CASSSGTSASQETQYF. For the CDR3, the DNA is TGCGCCAGCAGCTCCGGGACTAGCGCATCCCAAGAGACCCAGTACTTC.